The 9 T cell receptor beta chains in this list originate from one sample, sequenced in a study of T cells after yellow fever vaccination (dated by TCRdb to the late 2010s). Preparation of the library involved 5' RACE. Data came from an Illumina HiSeq 2500. TCRdb applied fastp at Q25 and MiXCR to the public reads, then kept only in-frame beta chains. When rows share a CDR3 protein, they turn into one entry using the most common DNA and genes. The sample table shows 450,000 to 600,000 distinct CDR3 sequences, and roughly 12% are seen once. The ten largest clones capture more than 13% of the sample. What this sample's treatment or condition label stands for: live attenuated yellow fever vaccine strain. This sample comprised PBMCs, obtained on the day of the yellow fever booster vaccination. These receptors were collected from a man aged 30 to 39 who received the YFV17D yellow fever vaccine.

CDR3 sequence (DNA): TGCAGTGCTAGAGAATCGACTAGCGGGAGAGGCCGAGCGAACACCGGGGAGCTGTTTTTT. Protein sequence: CSARESTSGRGRANTGELFF. The chain is built from TRBV20-1 and TRBJ2-2; 12 bases map to TRBD2. CDR1 DFQATT and CDR2 SNEGSKA come from the germline V gene (reference sequence). This CDR3 contains 20 residues. J lost 0 bases, V lost 0 bases, and 11 bases had no gene match.

This chain uses TRBV3-1 with TRBJ2-5, with D unclear. The germline V gene encodes CDR1 LGHDT and CDR2 YNNKEL (reference sequence). The CDR3 loop spans 13 amino acids. V lost 5 bases and J lost 5, with 12 bases in between. The CDR3 DNA is TGTGCCAGCAGCTCTTCGGAGATGGAGACCCAGTACTTC. This encodes CASSSSEMETQYF.

The rearrangement uses TRBV5-1 and TRBJ1-1; D is ambiguous. V shed 0 bases and J shed 0 bases, with 12 bases lying between them. Germline V CDR1 and CDR2: SGHRS, YFSETQ. The length of the CDR3 is 16 residues. The chain's CDR3 is CASSLATRVMNTEAFF. The CDR3 DNA reads as TGCGCCAGCAGCTTGGCGACACGGGTCATGAACACTGAAGCTTTCTTT.

This clonotype was counted only a few times. This chain uses TRBV6-1 with TRBJ2-3; 9 bases agree with TRBD2. The CDR3 spans 15 residues. Germline V gene sequence: CDR1 MNHNS, CDR2 SASEGT. J was trimmed by 3 bases and V by 5 bases; bases with no gene match: 6. CDR3 nucleotide sequence: TGTGCCAGCAGTATCGCGGGAGGGCCAACAGATACGCAGTATTTT. Amino acid sequence: CASSIAGGPTDTQYF.

The chain links TRBV12-3 or TRBV12-4 to TRBJ1-1, with TRBD1 identical over 7 bases. V gave up 5 bases and J gave up 4 bases; unmatched junction bases: 4. This CDR3 spans 13 amino acids. The CDR3 sequence is CASSHQGGTEAFF. The CDR3 region has the DNA TGTGCCAGCAGTCATCAGGGGGGCACTGAAGCTTTCTTT.

The chain combines TRBV7-2 with TRBJ2-7, with no clear D. The CDR3 is 14 amino acids. CDR1 and CDR2 from the germline V gene are SGHTA and FQGNSA. V was clipped by 2 bases and J by 7 bases, with 15 bases between them. This chain's CDR3 is CASSLKWEGMEQYF. DNA of the CDR3: TGTGCCAGCAGCTTAAAGTGGGAAGGGATGGAGCAGTACTTC.

This clonotype was counted at least ten times. This rearrangement joins TRBV7-2 to TRBJ1-3; D remains ambiguous. The V and J ends lost 4 bases and 0 bases respectively, with 10 bases between them. Germline V CDR1 and CDR2: SGHTA, FQGNSA. The CDR3 sequence is 15 residues long. CDR3 loop: CASSSSPLSGNTIYF. CDR3 in DNA: TGTGCCAGCAGCTCCTCCCCGCTCTCTGGAAACACCATATATTTT.

V usage is TRBV5-1 and J usage is TRBJ2-7; D possibly uses TRBD1 or TRBD2 (6 bases each). Trimming shortened V by 8 bases and J by 4 bases, and 16 bases separated the two germline ends. CDR3 length: 13 amino acids. Germline V gene sequence: CDR1 SGHRS, CDR2 YFSETQ. The CDR3, as DNA: TGCGCCAGTACAAACAGGGCGGGGTACGAGCAGTACTTC. This sequence encodes CASTNRAGYEQYF.

This clonotype was detected a few times. The chain links TRBV12-3 or TRBV12-4 to TRBJ2-7, with 7 positions matching TRBD2. This CDR3 has 13 residues. V lost 6 bases, J lost 3 bases, and 5 bases stayed unmatched. CDR3 amino acids: CASRGGFRYEQYF. CDR3 coding DNA: TGTGCCAGCAGGGGGGGGTTTCGCTACGAGCAGTACTTC.